This TCR beta chain was captured in a study of early T cells in non-severe SARS-CoV-2 infection. Overall study: Sequencing was performed on bulk RNA from unsorted whole blood, leaving chains unpaired. Whole-study results and caveats: Anti-spike CD8 responses were favored by VDJdb matching, which missed private and CD4 specificities.

Germline CDR1 is SNHLY and CDR2 is FYNNEI. The CDR3 runs to 14 residues. V shed 11 bases and J shed 0 bases, with 17 bases lying between them. A note on this clonotype: Antigen specificity is unknown.

The library protocol tagged individual cDNA molecules with unique molecular identifiers. One entry per CDR3 protein results from TCRdb running MiXCR on the 5' RACE reads. The sample has tens of thousands of distinct CDR3 sequences, about 14% seen once. J is TRBJ2-7 and V is TRBV2, with unresolved D. The specimen was whole blood. The clonotype originates from an adult who was a healthcare worker with PCR-confirmed SARS-CoV-2 infection or an uninfected control (not recorded which). Here the CDR3 reads CASESVASSYEQYF. The DNA for the CDR3 is TGTGCCTCCGAGTCGGTTGCCAGCTCCTACGAGCAGTACTTC.